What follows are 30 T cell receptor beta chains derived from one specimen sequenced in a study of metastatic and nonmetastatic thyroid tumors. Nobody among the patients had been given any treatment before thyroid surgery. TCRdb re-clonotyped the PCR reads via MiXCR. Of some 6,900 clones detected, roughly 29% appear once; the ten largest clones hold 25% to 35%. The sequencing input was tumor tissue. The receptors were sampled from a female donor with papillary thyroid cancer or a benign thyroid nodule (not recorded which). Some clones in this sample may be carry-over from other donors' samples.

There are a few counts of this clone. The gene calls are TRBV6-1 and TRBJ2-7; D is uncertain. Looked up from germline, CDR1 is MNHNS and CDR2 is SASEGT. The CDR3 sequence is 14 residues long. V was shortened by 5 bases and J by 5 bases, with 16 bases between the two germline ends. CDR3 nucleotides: TGTGCCAGCAGTTTTAGCCCCCTAATCGACGAGCAGTACTTC. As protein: CASSFSPLIDEQYF.

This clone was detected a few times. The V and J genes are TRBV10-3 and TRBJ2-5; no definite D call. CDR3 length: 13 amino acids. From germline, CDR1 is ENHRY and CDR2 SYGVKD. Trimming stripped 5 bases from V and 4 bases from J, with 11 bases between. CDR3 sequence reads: CAISCELRETQYF. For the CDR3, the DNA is TGTGCCATCAGTTGTGAACTCCGAGAGACCCAGTACTTC.

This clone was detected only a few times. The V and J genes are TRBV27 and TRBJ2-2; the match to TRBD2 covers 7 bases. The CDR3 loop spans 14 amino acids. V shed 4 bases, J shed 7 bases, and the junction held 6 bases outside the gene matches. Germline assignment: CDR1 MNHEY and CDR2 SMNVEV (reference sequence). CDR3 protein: CASSWRSGGGELFF. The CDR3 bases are TGTGCCAGCAGTTGGAGATCGGGGGGCGGGGAGCTGTTTTTT.

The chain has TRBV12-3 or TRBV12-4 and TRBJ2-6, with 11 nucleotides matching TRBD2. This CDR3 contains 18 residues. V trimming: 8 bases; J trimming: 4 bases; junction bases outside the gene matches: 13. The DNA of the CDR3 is TGTGCCAGCGGAACTACACTAGCGGGAGTGGAAGGGGCCAACGTCCTGACTTTC. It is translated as CASGTTLAGVEGANVLTF.

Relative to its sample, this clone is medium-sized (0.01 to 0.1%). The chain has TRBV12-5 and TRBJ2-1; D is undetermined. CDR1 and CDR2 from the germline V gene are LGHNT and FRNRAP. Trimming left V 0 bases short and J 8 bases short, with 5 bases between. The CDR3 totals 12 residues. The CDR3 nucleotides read TGTGCTAGTGGTTTGGTTTTGGATGAGCAGTTCTTC. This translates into CASGLVLDEQFF.

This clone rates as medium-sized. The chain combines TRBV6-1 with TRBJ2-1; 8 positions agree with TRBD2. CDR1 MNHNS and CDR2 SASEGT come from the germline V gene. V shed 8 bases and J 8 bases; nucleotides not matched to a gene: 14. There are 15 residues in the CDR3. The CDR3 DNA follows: TGTGCCAGCCTCATTTCACTAGCGGTTAGCGATGAGCAGTTCTTC. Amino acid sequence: CASLISLAVSDEQFF.

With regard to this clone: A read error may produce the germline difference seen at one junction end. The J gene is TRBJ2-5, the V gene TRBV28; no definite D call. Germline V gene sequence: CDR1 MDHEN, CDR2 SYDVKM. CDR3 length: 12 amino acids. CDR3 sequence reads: CASNLYVETQYF. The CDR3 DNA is TGTGCCAGCAATTTATACGTCGAGACCCAGTACTTC.

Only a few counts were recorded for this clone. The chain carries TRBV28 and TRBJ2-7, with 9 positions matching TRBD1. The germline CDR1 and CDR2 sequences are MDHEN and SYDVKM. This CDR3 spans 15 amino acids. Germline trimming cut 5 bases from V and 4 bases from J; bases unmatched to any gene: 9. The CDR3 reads CASSPYGGQGYEQYF. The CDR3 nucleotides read TGTGCCAGCAGTCCCTATGGTGGACAGGGGTACGAGCAGTACTTC.

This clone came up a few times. The CDR3 bases are TGTGCCAGCAGCCGAGGACAGGGGACCTACGAGCAGTACTTC. Its translation: CASSRGQGTYEQYF. The genes are TRBV7-2 and TRBJ2-7, with TRBD1 matching 9 bases. Germline V gene sequence: CDR1 SGHTA, CDR2 FQGNSA. The V gene end was trimmed by 5 bases and the J gene end by 2 bases; junction bases not matched to a gene: 4. The CDR3 has 14 amino acids.

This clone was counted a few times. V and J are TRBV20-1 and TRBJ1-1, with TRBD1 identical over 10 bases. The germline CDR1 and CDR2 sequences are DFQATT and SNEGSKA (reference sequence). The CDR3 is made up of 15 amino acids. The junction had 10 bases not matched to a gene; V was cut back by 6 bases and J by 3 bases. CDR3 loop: CSAHDSGTGDTEAFF. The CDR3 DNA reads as TGCAGTGCACACGACTCCGGGACAGGGGACACTGAAGCTTTCTTT.

The CDR3 DNA sequence: TGTGCCAGCAGTTACAACGCCAGAGGACTAGCGGGACAGGGGGTATTCTGGCAGTACTTC. This translates into CASSYNARGLAGQGVFWQYF. The J gene is TRBJ2-7, the V gene TRBV6-2 or TRBV6-3; maybe TRBD2 (12 bases). Germline CDR1 and CDR2: MNHEY and SVGEGT. The CDR3 spans 20 residues. V was clipped by 2 bases and J by 9 bases, with 35 bases between them.

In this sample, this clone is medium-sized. CDR3 in DNA: TGTGCCAGCAGCTTAGGAGGGTACAATGAGCAGTTCTTC. This sequence encodes CASSLGGYNEQFF. The chain carries TRBV13 and TRBJ2-1; D remains ambiguous. Between the trimmed V and J ends, which lost 0 bases and 4 bases, there was a span of 4 bases. CDR1 and CDR2 (germline): PRHDT, FYEKMQ (reference sequence). This CDR3 has 13 residues.

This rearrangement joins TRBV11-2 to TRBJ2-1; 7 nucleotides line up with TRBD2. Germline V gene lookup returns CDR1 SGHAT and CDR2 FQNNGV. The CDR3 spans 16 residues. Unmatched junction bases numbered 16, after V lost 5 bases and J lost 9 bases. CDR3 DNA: TGTGCCAGCAGCCCCGTCGGCGGGAGAAGGGACGCTGAGCAGTTCTTC. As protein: CASSPVGGRRDAEQFF.

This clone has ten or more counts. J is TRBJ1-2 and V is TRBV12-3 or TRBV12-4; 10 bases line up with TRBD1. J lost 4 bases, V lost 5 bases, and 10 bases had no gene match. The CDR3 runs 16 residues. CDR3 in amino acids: CASSTTGGAGFYGYTF. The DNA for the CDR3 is TGTGCCAGCAGTACGACAGGGGGCGCTGGATTCTATGGCTACACCTTC.

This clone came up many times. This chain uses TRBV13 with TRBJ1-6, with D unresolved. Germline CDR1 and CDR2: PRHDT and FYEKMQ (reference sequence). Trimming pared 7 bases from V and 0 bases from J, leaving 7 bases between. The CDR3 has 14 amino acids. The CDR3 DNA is TGTGCCAGCAAACTAGACTCCTATAATTCACCCCTCCACTTT. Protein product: CASKLDSYNSPLHF.

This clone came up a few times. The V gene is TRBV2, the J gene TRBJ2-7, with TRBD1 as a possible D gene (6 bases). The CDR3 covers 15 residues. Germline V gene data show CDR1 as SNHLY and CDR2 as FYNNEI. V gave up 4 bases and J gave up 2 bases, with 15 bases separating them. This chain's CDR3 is CASSVETGNPYEQYF. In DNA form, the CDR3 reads TGTGCCAGCAGTGTTGAAACAGGGAATCCCTACGAGCAGTACTTC.

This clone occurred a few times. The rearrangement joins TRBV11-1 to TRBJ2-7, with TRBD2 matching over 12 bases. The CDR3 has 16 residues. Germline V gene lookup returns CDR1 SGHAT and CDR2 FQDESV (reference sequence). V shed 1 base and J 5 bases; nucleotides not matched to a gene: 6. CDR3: CASSLGLAGDLDEQYF. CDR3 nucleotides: TGTGCCAGCAGCTTAGGACTAGCGGGAGATCTCGACGAGCAGTACTTC.

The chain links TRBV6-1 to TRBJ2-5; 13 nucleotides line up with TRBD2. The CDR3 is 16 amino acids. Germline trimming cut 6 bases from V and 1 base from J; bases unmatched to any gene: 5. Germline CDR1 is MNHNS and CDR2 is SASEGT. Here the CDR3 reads CASREGLAGFQETQYF. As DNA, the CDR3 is TGTGCCAGCAGGGAGGGACTAGCGGGGTTCCAAGAGACCCAGTACTTC.

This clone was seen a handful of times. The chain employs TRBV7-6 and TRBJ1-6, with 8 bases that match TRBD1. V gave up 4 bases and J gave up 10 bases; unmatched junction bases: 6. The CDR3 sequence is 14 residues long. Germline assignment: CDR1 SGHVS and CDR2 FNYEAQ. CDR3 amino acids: CASSSSTGASPLHF. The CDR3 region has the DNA TGTGCCAGCAGCTCCTCGACAGGGGCATCACCCCTCCACTTT.

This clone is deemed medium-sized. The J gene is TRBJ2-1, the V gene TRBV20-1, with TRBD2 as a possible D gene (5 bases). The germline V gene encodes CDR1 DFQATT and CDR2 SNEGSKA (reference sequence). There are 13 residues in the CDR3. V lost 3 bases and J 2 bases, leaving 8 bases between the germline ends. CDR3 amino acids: CSARDSTYNEQFF. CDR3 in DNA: TGCAGTGCTAGGGACTCAACCTACAATGAGCAGTTCTTC.

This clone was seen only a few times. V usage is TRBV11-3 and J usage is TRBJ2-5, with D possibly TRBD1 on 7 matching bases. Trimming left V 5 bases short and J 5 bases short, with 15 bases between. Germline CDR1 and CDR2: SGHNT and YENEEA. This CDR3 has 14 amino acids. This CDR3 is CASSPGGGRETQYF. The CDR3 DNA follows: TGTGCCAGCAGCCCAGGAGGGGGCAGGGAGACCCAGTACTTC.

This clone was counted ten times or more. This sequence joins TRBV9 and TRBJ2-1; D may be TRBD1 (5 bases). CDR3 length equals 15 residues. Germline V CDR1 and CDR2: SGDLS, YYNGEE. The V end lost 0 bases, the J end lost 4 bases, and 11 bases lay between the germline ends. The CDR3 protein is CASSVGGRNYNEQFF. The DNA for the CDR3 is TGTGCCAGCAGCGTAGGGGGCCGGAATTACAATGAGCAGTTCTTC.

CDR3 DNA sequence: TGCGCCAGCAGCCGAGGAACGGAGGGACAGACCAATGGCTACACCTTC. It specifies CASSRGTEGQTNGYTF. The chain has TRBV5-1 and TRBJ1-2; 7 bases are shared with TRBD1. The junction had 15 bases not matched to a gene; V was cut back by 4 bases and J by 6 bases. CDR3 length: 16 amino acids. The germline V gene encodes CDR1 SGHRS and CDR2 YFSETQ.

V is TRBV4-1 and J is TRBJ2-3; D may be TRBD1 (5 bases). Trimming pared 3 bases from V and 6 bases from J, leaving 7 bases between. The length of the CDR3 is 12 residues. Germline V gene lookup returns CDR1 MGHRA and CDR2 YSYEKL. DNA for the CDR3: TGCGCCAGCAGCCAGGGGCAGGATACGCAGTATTTT. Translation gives CASSQGQDTQYF.

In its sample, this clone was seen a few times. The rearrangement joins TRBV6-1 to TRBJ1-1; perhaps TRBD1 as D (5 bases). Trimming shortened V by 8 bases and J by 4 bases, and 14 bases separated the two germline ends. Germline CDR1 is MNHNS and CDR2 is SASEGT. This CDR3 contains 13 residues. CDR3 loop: CASGGALGTEAFF. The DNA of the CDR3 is TGTGCCAGCGGAGGGGCGCTGGGCACTGAAGCTTTCTTT.

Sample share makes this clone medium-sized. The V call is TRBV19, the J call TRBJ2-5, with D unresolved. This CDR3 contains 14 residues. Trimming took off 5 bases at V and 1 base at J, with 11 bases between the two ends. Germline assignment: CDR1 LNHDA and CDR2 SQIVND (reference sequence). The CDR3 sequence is CASSAAGRQETQYF. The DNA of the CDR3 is TGTGCCAGTAGTGCCGCCGGGCGCCAAGAGACCCAGTACTTC.

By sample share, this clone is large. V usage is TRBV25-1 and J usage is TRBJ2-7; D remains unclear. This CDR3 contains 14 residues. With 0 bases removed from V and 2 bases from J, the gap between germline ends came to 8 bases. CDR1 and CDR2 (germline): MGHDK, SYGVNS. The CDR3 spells CASSEYTSPYEQYF. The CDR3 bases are TGTGCCAGCAGTGAATATACGAGCCCCTACGAGCAGTACTTC.

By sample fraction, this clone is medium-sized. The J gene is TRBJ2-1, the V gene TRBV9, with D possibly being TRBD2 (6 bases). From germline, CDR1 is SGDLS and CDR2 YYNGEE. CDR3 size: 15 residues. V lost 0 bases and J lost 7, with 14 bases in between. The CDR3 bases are TGTGCCAGCAGCGTAGGTGGTAGCGGCCTTAATGAGCAGTTCTTC. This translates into CASSVGGSGLNEQFF.

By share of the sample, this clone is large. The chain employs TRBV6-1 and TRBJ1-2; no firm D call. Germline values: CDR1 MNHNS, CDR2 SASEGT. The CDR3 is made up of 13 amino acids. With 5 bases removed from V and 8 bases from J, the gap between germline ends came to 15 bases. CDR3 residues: CASSPREVRGYTF. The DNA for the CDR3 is TGTGCCAGCAGTCCACGTGAGGTGCGGGGCTACACCTTC.

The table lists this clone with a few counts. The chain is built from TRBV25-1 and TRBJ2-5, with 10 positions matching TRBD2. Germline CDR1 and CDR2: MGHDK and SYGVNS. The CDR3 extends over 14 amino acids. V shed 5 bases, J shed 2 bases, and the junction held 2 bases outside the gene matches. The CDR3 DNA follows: TGTGCCAGCAGTAAACTAGCGGGGCAAGAGACCCAGTACTTC. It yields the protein CASSKLAGQETQYF.